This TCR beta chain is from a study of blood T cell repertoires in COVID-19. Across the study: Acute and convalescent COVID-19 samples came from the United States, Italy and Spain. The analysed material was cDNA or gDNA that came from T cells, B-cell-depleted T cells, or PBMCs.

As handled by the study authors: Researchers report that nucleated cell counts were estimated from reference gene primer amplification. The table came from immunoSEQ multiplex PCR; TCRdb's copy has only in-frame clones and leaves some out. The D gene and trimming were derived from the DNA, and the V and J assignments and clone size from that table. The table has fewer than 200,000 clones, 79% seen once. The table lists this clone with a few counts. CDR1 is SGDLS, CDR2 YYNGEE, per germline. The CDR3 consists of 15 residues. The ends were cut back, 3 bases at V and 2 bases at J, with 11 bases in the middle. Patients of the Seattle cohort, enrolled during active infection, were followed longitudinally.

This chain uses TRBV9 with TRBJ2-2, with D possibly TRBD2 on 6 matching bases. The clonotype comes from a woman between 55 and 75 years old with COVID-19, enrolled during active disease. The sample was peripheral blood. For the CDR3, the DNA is TGTGCCAGCAGCGCGGGACTCTTCAACACCGGGGAGCTGTTTTTT. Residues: CASSAGLFNTGELFF.